The 23 T cell receptor beta chains below all came from one sample that was sequenced in a study of identical twins. TCRdb ran MiXCR on the 5' RACE reads and lists one entry per CDR3 protein. The data contain about 550,000 distinct CDR3 sequences, 20% to 25% of them singletons. The same sample was also studied in work on yellow fever vaccine responses in identical twins.

Sequencing was performed on CD4+ T cells sorted from blood. The receptors shown here come from a woman younger than 30 in good health.

The V and J genes are TRBV10-3 and TRBJ2-2, with 10 bases matching TRBD1. The CDR3 is made up of 18 amino acids. With 0 bases clipped from V and 1 base from J, the junction kept 5 bases outside the gene matches. CDR1 and CDR2 (germline): ENHRY, SYGVKD. As DNA, the CDR3 is TGTGCCATCAGTGAGTCGTGGGACAGGGGCCTGAACACCGGGGAGCTGTTTTTT. The encoded protein is CAISESWDRGLNTGELFF.

In its sample, this clonotype was seen a few times. The chain couples TRBV10-3 to TRBJ2-5, with 9 positions matching TRBD1. The J segment lost 2 bases and the V segment lost 10 bases, leaving 2 bases of the junction unmatched. Germline values: CDR1 ENHRY, CDR2 SYGVKD. The CDR3 covers 12 residues. The CDR3 bases are TGTGCCACCGGGACAGGGCAAGAGACCCAGTACTTC. Translated, it gives CATGTGQETQYF.

This clonotype was seen many times. The chain recombines TRBV5-1 with TRBJ2-1; no clear D gene. There are 16 residues in the CDR3. Germline V gene lookup returns CDR1 SGHRS and CDR2 YFSETQ. Trimming removed 4 bases from V and 8 bases from J, with 22 bases in between. CDR3: CASSSPPPSGPDEQFF. CDR3 sequence (DNA): TGCGCCAGCAGCAGTCCCCCGCCCTCAGGCCCAGATGAGCAGTTCTTC.

This chain joins TRBV5-1 and TRBJ1-2; D remains ambiguous. The CDR3 is made up of 12 amino acids. Trimming removed 0 bases at V and 6 bases at J, with 6 bases between. The germline CDR1 and CDR2 sequences are SGHRS and YFSETQ. CDR3 DNA: TGCGCCAGCAGCTTGGAATCCGATGGCTACACCTTC. This encodes CASSLESDGYTF.

The chain couples TRBV7-9 to TRBJ2-5; D unclear. Germline CDR1 and CDR2: SEHNR and FQNEAQ (reference sequence). With 1 base removed from V and 1 base from J, the gap between germline ends came to 10 bases. The CDR3 runs 15 residues. The CDR3 nucleotides read TGTGCCAGCAGCTTAGTTGAGACCCCCCAAGAGACCCAGTACTTC. This sequence encodes CASSLVETPQETQYF.

This clonotype showed up just a few times. This chain joins TRBV10-3 and TRBJ2-1, with D possibly being TRBD1 (7 bases). The CDR3 is 18 residues long. Trimming cost V 0 bases and J 0 bases, with 15 bases left between them. Germline-derived CDR1 and CDR2 are ENHRY and SYGVKD. In nucleotides, the CDR3 is TGTGCCATCAGTGAGTCGGAGGGCAGGGGGAACTCCTACAATGAGCAGTTCTTC. Translating gives CAISESEGRGNSYNEQFF.

This clonotype was counted a few times. The chain is built from TRBV20-1 and TRBJ1-6; D perhaps matches TRBD1 (6 bases). V shed 6 bases and J shed 9 bases, with 12 bases lying between them. Germline loops: CDR1 DFQATT, CDR2 SNEGSKA (reference sequence). The length of the CDR3 is 12 residues. CDR3 residues: CSARTEVSPLHF. DNA for the CDR3: TGCAGTGCGCGGACAGAAGTTTCACCCCTCCACTTT.

V gene TRBV28 combines with J gene TRBJ2-5, with 8 bases aligning to TRBD2. The CDR3 is 15 residues long. The trim removed 6 bases at V and 4 bases at J, leaving 10 bases unmatched. CDR1 is MDHEN and CDR2 is SYDVKM in the germline V gene. The DNA for the CDR3 is TGTGCCAGCAGCCTTACCCGGGGGGGAGGAGAGACCCAGTACTTC. Its translation is CASSLTRGGGETQYF.

This clonotype showed up just a few times. The CDR3 DNA reads as TGTGCCAGCAGTGCCGGTACAGGGGTCGAGCAGTACTTC. Protein: CASSAGTGVEQYF. V and J are TRBV2 and TRBJ2-7, with 7 bases that match TRBD1. Germline-derived CDR1 and CDR2 are SNHLY and FYNNEI. The trim removed 4 bases at V and 6 bases at J, leaving 6 bases unmatched. The CDR3 contains 13 residues.

This clonotype has more than one count but fewer than ten. J is TRBJ1-1 and V is TRBV18; a possible D gene is TRBD1 (5 bases). V lost 3 bases and J 3 bases, leaving 8 bases between the germline ends. Looked up from germline, CDR1 is KGHSH and CDR2 is LQKENI. The CDR3 loop spans 13 amino acids. The CDR3 DNA is TGTGCCAGCTCACCTCAGGGACACACTGAAGCTTTCTTT. Translated: CASSPQGHTEAFF.

Only a few counts were recorded for this clonotype. Here the CDR3 reads CASSPERGGKNEQYF. CDR3 coding DNA: TGTGCCAGCAGCCCGGAACGGGGAGGGAAGAACGAGCAGTACTTC. The chain combines TRBV6-1 with TRBJ2-7; 7 nucleotides agree with TRBD2. The V and J ends lost 6 bases and 5 bases, in that order; junction bases with no gene match: 13. The germline CDR1 and CDR2 sequences are MNHNS and SASEGT. The length of the CDR3 is 15 residues.

The V call is TRBV18, the J call TRBJ2-2; TRBD2 agrees at 11 bases. The CDR3 has 18 amino acids. Germline values: CDR1 KGHSH, CDR2 LQKENI. The J segment lost 5 bases and the V segment lost 3 bases, leaving 11 bases of the junction unmatched. CDR3: CASSPFTGTSGKTGELFF. The CDR3 bases are TGTGCCAGCTCACCGTTTACCGGGACTAGCGGAAAAACCGGGGAGCTGTTTTTT.

This clonotype has just a few counts. The chain has TRBV9 and TRBJ2-4; the match to TRBD2 covers 14 bases. From germline, CDR1 is SGDLS and CDR2 YYNGEE. The V and J ends lost 3 bases and 11 bases, in that order; junction bases with no gene match: 4. The length of the CDR3 is 14 residues. CDR3: CASSARLAGGVQYF. The CDR3 region has the DNA TGTGCCAGCAGCGCTCGACTAGCGGGAGGGGTTCAGTACTTC. Variable domain in full (rest from reference TRBV9 and TRBJ2-4): DSGVTQTPKHLITATGQRVTLRCSPRSGDLSVYWYQQSLDQGLQFLIQYYNGEERAKGNILERFSAQQFPDLHSELNLSSLELGDSALYFCASSARLAGGVQYFGAGTRLSVL.

This clonotype was recorded a few times. Written as DNA, the CDR3 is TGCGCCAGCAGCTTGGCCGACGGGACCTATGGCTACACCTTC. It translates to CASSLADGTYGYTF. The rearrangement uses TRBV5-1 and TRBJ1-2; D is possibly TRBD1 (5 bases). The CDR3 covers 14 residues. The V and J ends lost 0 bases and 4 bases respectively, with 10 bases between them. Germline loops: CDR1 SGHRS, CDR2 YFSETQ.

This chain links TRBV28 with TRBJ1-3; D is unresolved. V was clipped by 4 bases and J by 7 bases, with 17 bases between them. Germline lookup yields CDR1 MDHEN and CDR2 SYDVKM. The CDR3 consists of 15 residues. CDR3 in DNA: TGTGCCAGCAGTTCTGATTGGGTAAACGGCAACACCATATATTTT. Protein sequence: CASSSDWVNGNTIYF.

This clonotype was seen only a few times. The gene calls are TRBV5-1 and TRBJ2-5; D possibly corresponds to TRBD1 (5 bases). The CDR3 runs 14 residues. V lost 0 bases to trimming and J lost 2 bases, with 8 bases between them. Per germline, CDR1 SGHRS and CDR2 YFSETQ. The CDR3 spells CASSLGQSQETQYF. The DNA for the CDR3 is TGCGCCAGCAGCTTGGGACAGTCACAAGAGACCCAGTACTTC.

The chain uses TRBV5-1 and TRBJ1-3, with D maybe TRBD1 (6 bases). V was shortened by 2 bases and J by 2 bases, with 11 bases between the two germline ends. This CDR3 comprises 15 residues. The V gene's germline CDR1 is SGHRS and CDR2 YFSETQ. CDR3 bases: TGCGCCAGCAGCTTAACAGGGACCCCTGGAAACACCATATATTTT. Translation gives CASSLTGTPGNTIYF.

The chain couples TRBV15 to TRBJ2-3; 10 bases map to TRBD2. V was pared by 0 bases and J by 1 base, with 7 bases of the junction left unmatched. The germline gives CDR1 LNHNV, CDR2 YYDKDF (reference sequence). The CDR3 runs to 18 residues. This CDR3 reads CATSRDLPLAGGTDTQYF. CDR3 nucleotide sequence: TGTGCCACCAGCAGAGATCTCCCGCTAGCGGGGGGCACAGATACGCAGTATTTT.

The chain has TRBV20-1 and TRBJ2-3; the D is unclear. Trimming left V 0 bases short and J 2 bases short, with 9 bases between. This CDR3 spans 14 amino acids. The germline CDR1 and CDR2 sequences are DFQATT and SNEGSKA (reference sequence). The CDR3, as DNA: TGCAGTGCTAGAGATGGGCCGCTCACAGATACGCAGTATTTT. It is translated as CSARDGPLTDTQYF.

This clonotype appeared once. The J gene is TRBJ2-1, the V gene TRBV24-1, with D possibly called TRBD1 or TRBD2 (5 bases each). Deletions cut 3 bases from V and 0 bases from J, with 14 bases between. The length of the CDR3 is 17 residues. Per the germline V gene, CDR1 is KGHDR and CDR2 is SFDVKD. The CDR3 reads CATSDPDGTDSYNEQFF. The CDR3 coding sequence is TGTGCCACCAGTGATCCCGATGGGACGGACTCCTACAATGAGCAGTTCTTC.

This chain joins TRBV12-3 or TRBV12-4 and TRBJ2-7; D not resolved. The V end lost 2 bases, the J end lost 5 bases, and 10 bases lay between the germline ends. CDR3 size: 13 residues. The CDR3 spells CASSLRNRDEQYF. CDR3 bases: TGTGCCAGCAGTTTAAGGAATCGGGACGAGCAGTACTTC.

This chain connects TRBV20-1 to TRBJ2-7; 9 bases map to TRBD2. The CDR3 runs to 13 residues. Germline lookup yields CDR1 DFQATT and CDR2 SNEGSKA (reference sequence). The CDR3 coding sequence is TGCAGCGCTGGTAGTAGCGGGGGCCCCGAGCAGTACGTC. Amino acid sequence: CSAGSSGGPEQYV.

This clonotype was counted ten times or more. The chain links TRBV7-3 to TRBJ1-3; D is unresolved. Germline V gene sequence: CDR1 SGHTA, CDR2 FQGTGA. This CDR3 is built from 13 residues. V was trimmed by 4 bases and J by 0 bases, leaving 4 bases between them. The CDR3 spells CASSSSSGNTIYF. CDR3 bases: TGTGCCAGCAGCTCCTCCTCTGGAAACACCATATATTTT.